The source of this TCR beta chain is a study of regulatory T cells in long-lasting Graves disease. Findings and caveats of the study: Persistent Graves' patients showed less TCR diversity than newly diagnosed ones. Accuracy might have suffered from few samples. Sharing of public clonotypes was greater in persistent patients (about 2,700) than in new patients (around 1,000). Persistent disease preferred TRBV28, TRBJ1-2 and TRBJ2-5.

This clonotype was observed a few times. Its antigen is undetermined. Library construction for TCR beta used iRepertoire HTBI primers and Arm-PCR of CDR3 regions. TCRdb reprocessed the multiplex PCR reads with MiXCR, giving one entry per CDR3 protein. The sample consists of around 400,000 distinct CDR3 sequences, 20% to 25% of them appearing once. Sample time point: persistent/refractory GD, antithyroid drugs over 5 years with positive TRAb. From RNA extracted from PBMCs, the TCR library was made. The CDR3 runs to 18 residues. Germline V lookup: CDR1 SGHNT, CDR2 YYREEE (reference sequence). V lost 4 bases to trimming and J lost 4 bases; unmatched junction nucleotides: 19.

The chain has TRBV5-4 and TRBJ2-7, with TRBD2 matching 8 bases. The source was peripheral blood mononuclear cells (PBMCs), collected when the disease was refractory, from a patient treated with antithyroid drugs. This receptor was taken from a female donor with Graves disease. This CDR3 is CASSTSMQSGTRRYEQYF. DNA for the CDR3: TGTGCCAGCAGCACTTCAATGCAGTCCGGGACTAGGAGGTACGAGCAGTACTTC.